The T cell receptor beta chain described here comes from a study of blood T cell repertoires in COVID-19 (dated by TCRdb to about 2020). Broadly, across the study: Samples from collaborators originated in the United States, Italy and Spain and spanned both the acute and convalescent phases of COVID-19. The material from the prospective study consisted of cDNA or gDNA derived from T cells, B-cell-depleted T cells, or PBMCs. Deeply sampled blood TCRbeta repertoires from subjects exposed to, actively infected with, or recovered from COVID-19 were included in the dataset. A freely available public database, intended as a resource for researchers studying the immune response to SARS-CoV-2, is where the repertoires were released. Samples were obtained from the ongoing ImmuneRACE study (first 160 participants) and from approximately 1,200 subjects provided by 6 global collaborators. The sample metadata nearly always contained a de-identified subject ID, COVID-19 status, age in years and sex. Where available, HLA class I and class II types were obtained from metadata supplied by the sample provider rather than from assay-based typing. Broader findings and caveats from the paper: The quantity of clinical and demographic metadata differed by source and by participant and was supplied without curation.

V trim: 6 bases; J trim: 7 bases; unmatched bases: 3. CDR1 is given as MNHEY and CDR2 as SVGEGT, both from the germline V gene. The CDR3, cysteine through phenylalanine, is 11 amino acids long. CDR3 DNA is the only sequence kept; it has 33 bases, read in frame from the first base. Notes on this clone: Its binding antigen is unknown. No much larger clone exists at a distance of one base, and base qualities are not known.

One collaborating source in Seattle enrolled patients while the patients were actively infected and followed the patients over time throughout the course of disease. Whole blood was collected in K2EDTA tubes by collaborating institutions according to the institutions' own protocols. Collaborator samples were shipped for TCRbeta analysis as frozen whole blood, isolated PBMCs, or DNA extracted from either sample type. The immunoSEQ Assay, a bias-controlled multiplex PCR, was used to amplify TCRbeta CDR3 regions from genomic DNA. The authors processed their data as follows. The number of nucleated cells in each sample was estimated from the amplification of reference gene primers within the assay. To quantify the absolute abundance of each unique TCRbeta CDR3 rearrangement, sequence reads were collapsed and filtered. Productive Simpson clonality was computed per sample as the square root of Simpson's diversity index over productive rearrangements. TCRdb's version of the immuneACCESS table is confined to in-frame rearrangements and falls short of the full clone set. An unresolved V gene accounts for under half of the shortfall where checked; the remainder is of unknown origin. That table furnishes V, J and clone size, whereas the DNA furnished D and trimming. The sample records around 300,000 clones, approximately 86% of which are singletons. Roughly 13% of the sample lies in the top ten.

The sequence links TRBV6-2 or TRBV6-3 to TRBJ2-7; TRBD2 matches 7 bases in the middle. The sequencing input was peripheral blood. This clonotype was obtained from a woman in her 70s with COVID-19, enrolled during active disease. The CDR3 here reads CASSHSGEQYF. The DNA is as follows: TGTGCCAGCAGCCATAGCGGGGAGCAGTACTTC.